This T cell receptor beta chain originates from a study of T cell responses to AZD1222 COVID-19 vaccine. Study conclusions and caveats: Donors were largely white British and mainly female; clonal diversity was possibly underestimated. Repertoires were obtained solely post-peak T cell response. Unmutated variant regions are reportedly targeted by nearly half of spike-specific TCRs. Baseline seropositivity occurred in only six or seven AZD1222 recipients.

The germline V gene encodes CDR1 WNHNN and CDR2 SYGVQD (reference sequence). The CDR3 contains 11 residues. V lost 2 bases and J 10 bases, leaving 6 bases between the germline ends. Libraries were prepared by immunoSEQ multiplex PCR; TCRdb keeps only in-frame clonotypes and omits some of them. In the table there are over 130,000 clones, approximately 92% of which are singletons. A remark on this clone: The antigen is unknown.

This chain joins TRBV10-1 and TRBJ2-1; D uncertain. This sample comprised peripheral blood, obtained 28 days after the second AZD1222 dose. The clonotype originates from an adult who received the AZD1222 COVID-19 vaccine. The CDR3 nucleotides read TGCGCCAGCAGTGAGAATAGAGAGCAGTTCTTC. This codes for CASSENREQFF.